This TCR beta chain originates from a study of shared T cell receptors in the human thymus. This clone was detected a few times. The CDR3 has 18 residues. V lost 1 base and J 0 bases, leaving 18 bases between the germline ends. CDR1 is MGHRA, CDR2 YSYEKL, per germline. This table comes from immunoSEQ multiplex PCR, and its TCRdb copy is limited to in-frame clones, with some not included. Here the sample spans some 760,000 clones, 70% to 90% being singletons. These data were also filed under a second study, of human thymus T cells.

Sequencing was carried out using thymocytes. The J gene is TRBJ1-1, the V gene TRBV4-1; a weak D match, TRBD1 (5 bases). This sequence originates from a girl under three years old with a congenital heart defect. The CDR3 DNA is TGCGCCAGCAGCCAAGGCGGCAAGGGGCCCCCGGTGAACACTGAAGCTTTCTTT. Translated, it gives CASSQGGKGPPVNTEAFF.